A selection of T cell receptor beta chains follows, all from one sample in a study of blood T cell repertoires in COVID-19. Assay: immunoSEQ multiplex PCR; the TCRdb copy retains only in-frame clones and omits some. The repertoire holds about 220,000 clones, with 75% to 85% as singletons. Sequenced material: peripheral blood. Source of these receptors: a woman aged 70-85 years with COVID-19, enrolled during active disease. CDR3s include the opening cysteine and the closing phenylalanine or tryptophan. A D gene is named only where the DNA matches it firmly. Clone size appears in some rows only: once, few, many, or a class for an expanded clone.

>.|TRBJ2-7|TRBV3-1/TRBV3-2|many
CASSQDKRECGNSYEQYF
TGTGCCAGCAGCCAAGATAAGAGGGAGTGTGGAAACTCCTACGAGCAGTACTTC
>TRBD1|TRBJ2-1|TRBV5-6|once
CASSLDRGPNHNEQFF
TGTGCCAGCAGCTTGGACAGGGGTCCGAATCACAATGAGCAGTTCTTC
>.|TRBJ1-4|TRBV9|.
CASSVGWGETAPVKLFF
TGTGCCAGCAGCGTAGGATGGGGGGAAACGGCTCCTGTCAAACTGTTTTTT
>.|TRBJ1-2|TRBV27|.
CASRPAGKGYGYTF
TGTGCCAGCAGGCCAGCAGGGAAAGGCTATGGCTACACCTTC
>TRBD1|TRBJ1-1|TRBV3-1/TRBV3-2|.
CASSGVRNRGYTEAFF
TGTGCCAGCAGCGGGGTTCGGAACAGGGGATATACTGAAGCTTTCTTT
>.|TRBJ1-2|TRBV4-2|.
CASSQERGSSTLYGYTF
TGTGCCAGCAGCCAAGAAAGGGGTTCCTCGACCCTCTATGGCTACACCTTC
>TRBD1|TRBJ1-6|TRBV19|many
CASSIQTGVNSPLHF
TGTGCCAGTAGTATTCAGACAGGGGTTAATTCACCCCTCCACTTT
>TRBD1|TRBJ1-2|TRBV6-5|.
CASSSFTGGSNYGYTF
TGTGCCAGCAGTTCCTTTACAGGGGGGTCTAACTATGGCTACACCTTC
>TRBD1|TRBJ1-1|TRBV11-3|.
CASSPTGLNTEAFF
TGTGCCAGCAGCCCGACAGGGTTGAACACTGAAGCTTTCTTT
>TRBD1|TRBJ2-1|TRBV7-9|.
CASSPRRTGTYNEQFF
TGTGCCAGCAGCCCCCGGCGGACAGGGACTTACAATGAGCAGTTCTTC
>TRBD2|TRBJ2-7|TRBV3-1/TRBV3-2|.
CASSRGTSTTYEQYF
TGTGCCAGCAGCCGAGGGACTAGCACAACTTACGAGCAGTACTTC
>.|TRBJ2-7|TRBV7-2|once
CASSLAREDEQYF
TGTGCCAGCAGCTTAGCCAGGGAAGACGAGCAGTACTTC
>TRBD1|TRBJ2-7|TRBV30|.
CAWSVRDRRSYEQYF
TGTGCCTGGAGTGTACGGGACAGGAGATCCTACGAGCAGTACTTC
>.|TRBJ1-2|TRBV29-1|.
CSGGADYGYTF
TGCAGCGGCGGCGCAGACTATGGCTACACCTTC
>TRBD2|TRBJ2-4|TRBV4-3|.
CASSELAGQNIQYF
TGCGCCAGCAGCGAACTAGCGGGACAAAACATTCAGTACTTC
>.|TRBJ2-7|TRBV4-1|.
CASSQGQDYEQYF
TGCGCCAGCAGCCAAGGGCAGGACTACGAGCAGTACTTC
>.|TRBJ2-1|TRBV7-7|.
CASSLALTGSWSNEQFF
TGTGCTAGCAGCCTAGCCCTGACAGGCAGTTGGTCCAATGAGCAGTTCTTC
>.|TRBJ2-7|TRBV28|.
CASAESYEQYF
TGTGCCAGCGCGGAATCCTACGAGCAGTACTTC
>.|TRBJ2-5|TRBV9|.
CASSVGWAGLGLETQYF
TGTGCCAGCAGCGTAGGGTGGGCAGGCTTGGGTCTCGAGACCCAGTACTTC
>TRBD1|TRBJ2-4|TRBV25-1|many
CASSGNDRVADIQYF
TGTGCCAGCAGTGGGAATGACAGGGTTGCGGACATTCAGTACTTC
>.|TRBJ1-5|TRBV11-2|.
CASSLQSGGNQPQHF
TGTGCCAGCAGCCTCCAATCAGGGGGCAATCAGCCCCAGCATTTT
>.|TRBJ1-3|TRBV7-9|.
CASSSSRPRSGNTIYF
TGTGCCAGCAGCTCTTCTAGGCCGCGCTCTGGAAACACCATATATTTT
>TRBD1|TRBJ1-5|TRBV18|once
CASSPQGASNQPQHF
TGTGCCAGCTCACCTCAGGGGGCCAGCAATCAGCCCCAGCATTTT
>TRBD2|TRBJ2-7|TRBV6-5|.
CASTSGGAGVREQYF
TGTGCCAGCACCTCCGGAGGTGCGGGGGTTCGCGAGCAGTACTTC
>TRBD1|TRBJ1-1|TRBV3-1/TRBV3-2|few
CASSQDWTGHAEAFF
TGTGCCAGCAGCCAAGATTGGACAGGGCATGCTGAAGCTTTCTTT
>TRBD1|TRBJ1-1|TRBV7-9|.
CASSPRTGAMNTEAFF
TGTGCCAGCAGCCCCCGGACAGGAGCCATGAACACTGAAGCTTTCTTT
>.|TRBJ1-6|TRBV20-1|.
CSASDRQLDNSPLHF
TGCAGTGCTAGTGACAGGCAACTCGATAATTCACCCCTCCACTTT
>TRBD2|TRBJ2-7|TRBV11-2|once
CASSLSVTSGVSSYEQYF
TGTGCCAGCAGCTTATCGGTTACTAGCGGGGTAAGCTCCTACGAGCAGTACTTC
>TRBD2|TRBJ2-7|TRBV29-1|.
CSYAAGGPHEQYF
TGCAGCTACGCCGCGGGAGGGCCCCACGAGCAGTACTTC
>.|TRBJ1-5|TRBV6-2/TRBV6-3|.
CASSYSKQVGDQPQHF
TGTGCCAGCAGTTACTCGAAACAGGTCGGCGATCAGCCCCAGCATTTT
>.|TRBJ2-7|TRBV7-6|few
CASSLDIHSYEQYF
TGTGCCAGCAGCTTAGACATCCACTCCTACGAGCAGTACTTC
>.|TRBJ1-1|TRBV7-9|.
CASSLGNGRGYTEAFF
TGTGCCAGCAGCCTAGGCAATGGCAGGGGTTACACTGAAGCTTTCTTT
>TRBD2|TRBJ2-7|TRBV7-8|once
CASSSHIATSGRPHGSLF
TGTGCCAGCAGCTCCCATATAGCGACTAGCGGGAGGCCACACGGTTCCCTCTTC
>.|TRBJ1-4|TRBV6-5|.
CASSYSISQGTKLFF
TGTGCCAGCAGTTACTCGATAAGCCAGGGGACAAAACTGTTTTTT
>.|TRBJ1-2|TRBV6-5|.
CASSYGGNYGYTF
TGTGCCAGCAGTTACGGGGGGAACTATGGCTACACCTTC
>.|TRBJ1-3|TRBV28|.
CASSSTRSSGNTIYF
TGTGCCAGCAGTTCGACAAGAAGCTCTGGAAACACCATATATTTT
>TRBD1|TRBJ1-4|TRBV6-5|.
CASTGSSDRGEKLFF
TGTGCCAGCACCGGGTCGTCGGACAGGGGTGAAAAACTGTTTTTT
>TRBD2|TRBJ2-1|TRBV9|.
CASNVDPGTSGSNEQFF
TGTGCCAGCAACGTAGATCCCGGGACTAGCGGGAGTAATGAGCAGTTCTTC
>TRBD1|TRBJ1-2|TRBV9|.
CASSVGQGARGYTF
TGTGCCAGCAGCGTAGGACAGGGGGCGCGAGGCTACACCTTC
>TRBD1|TRBJ2-7|TRBV4-1|.
CASSQVPTGGYEQYF
TGCGCCAGCAGCCAAGTCCCGACAGGGGGCTACGAGCAGTACTTC
>TRBD1|TRBJ2-1|TRBV7-2|once
CASSQPGTGGIRSYNEQFF
TGTGCCAGCAGCCAACCCGGGACAGGGGGTATACGGTCCTACAATGAGCAGTTCTTC
>.|TRBJ1-2|TRBV11-3|.
CASSLTMGASYGYTF
TGTGCCAGCAGCTTAACAATGGGGGCGTCCTATGGCTACACCTTC
>TRBD2|TRBJ2-1|TRBV9|.
CASSASGREYNEQFF
TGTGCCAGCAGCGCTAGCGGGAGGGAATACAATGAGCAGTTCTTC
>TRBD1|TRBJ1-1|TRBV10-2|.
CASTKQGAVTEAFF
TGCGCCAGTACTAAACAGGGGGCTGTCACTGAAGCTTTCTTT
>TRBD1|TRBJ1-2|TRBV4-1|.
CASSTSPGQGAGGYTF
TGCGCCAGCAGCACCTCCCCGGGACAGGGGGCCGGTGGCTACACCTTC
>TRBD2|TRBJ2-1|TRBV7-8|.
CASSLLTPGGGNEQFF
TGTGCCAGCAGCTTGCTGACTCCTGGGGGGGGCAATGAGCAGTTCTTC
>TRBD1|TRBJ1-1|TRBV27|.
CASSLQGGNTEAFF
TGTGCCAGCAGTTTGCAGGGGGGTAACACTGAAGCTTTCTTT
>TRBD2|TRBJ2-1|TRBV29-1|.
CSVPSGGLFYNEQFF
TGCAGCGTGCCTAGCGGGGGCCTGTTCTACAATGAGCAGTTCTTC
>.|TRBJ2-2|TRBV6-6|.
CASRLDSFMNTGELFF
TGTGCCAGCAGATTAGACTCTTTCATGAACACCGGGGAGCTGTTTTTT
>.|TRBJ1-1|TRBV2|.
CASSPTELNTEAFF
TGTGCCAGCAGTCCGACAGAACTAAACACTGAAGCTTTCTTT
>TRBD1|TRBJ1-6|TRBV15|once
CATRGTGDRANSPLHF
TGTGCCACCAGAGGGACCGGGGACAGGGCTAATTCACCCCTCCACTTT
>.|TRBJ1-6|TRBV7-3|.
CASSPSGGHNSPLHF
TGTGCCAGCAGCCCCTCCGGGGGGCATAATTCACCCCTCCACTTT
>TRBD1|TRBJ2-2|TRBV7-3|once
CASSSRDRGNTGELFF
TGTGCCAGCAGCTCCCGGGACAGGGGTAACACCGGGGAGCTGTTTTTT
>TRBD1|TRBJ2-7|TRBV2|.
CASSRPGQVNYEQYF
TGTGCCAGCAGTAGACCGGGACAGGTGAACTACGAGCAGTACTTC
>.|TRBJ1-1|TRBV5-1|once
CASSRGAEAFF
TGCGCCAGCTCCCGGGGGGCTGAAGCTTTCTTT
>.|TRBJ1-2|TRBV9|once
CASSGTTGNYGYTF
TGTGCCAGCAGCGGTACGACTGGTAACTATGGCTACACCTTC
>TRBD2|TRBJ2-1|TRBV11-3|few
CASSLGLAGTYNEQFF
TGTGCCAGCAGCTTAGGACTAGCGGGAACCTACAATGAGCAGTTCTTC